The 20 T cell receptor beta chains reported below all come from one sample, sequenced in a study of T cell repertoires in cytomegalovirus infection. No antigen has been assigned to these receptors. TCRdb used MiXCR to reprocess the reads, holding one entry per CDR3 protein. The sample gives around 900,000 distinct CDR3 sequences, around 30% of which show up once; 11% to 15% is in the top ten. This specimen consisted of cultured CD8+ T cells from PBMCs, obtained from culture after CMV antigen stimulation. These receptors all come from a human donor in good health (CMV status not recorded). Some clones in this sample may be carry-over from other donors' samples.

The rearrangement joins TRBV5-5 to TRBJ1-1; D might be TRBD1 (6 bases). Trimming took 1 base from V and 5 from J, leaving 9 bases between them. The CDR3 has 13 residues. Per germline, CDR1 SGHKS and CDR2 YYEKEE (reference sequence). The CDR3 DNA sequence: TGTGCCAGCAGCTTGCCCAGGGGAACTGAAGCTTTCTTT. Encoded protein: CASSLPRGTEAFF.

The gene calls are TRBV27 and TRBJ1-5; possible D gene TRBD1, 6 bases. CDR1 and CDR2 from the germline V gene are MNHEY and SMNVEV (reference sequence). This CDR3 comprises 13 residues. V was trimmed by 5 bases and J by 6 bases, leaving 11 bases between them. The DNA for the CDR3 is TGTGCCAGCAGTAAACAGGGACTTCAGCCCCAGCATTTT. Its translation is CASSKQGLQPQHF.

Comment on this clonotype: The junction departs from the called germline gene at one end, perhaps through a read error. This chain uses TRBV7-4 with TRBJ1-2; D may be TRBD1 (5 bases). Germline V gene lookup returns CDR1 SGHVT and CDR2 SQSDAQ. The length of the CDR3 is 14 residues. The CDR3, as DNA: TGTGTCAGCGTCGCCGGGACCGACAACTATGGCTACACCTTC. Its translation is CVSVAGTDNYGYTF.

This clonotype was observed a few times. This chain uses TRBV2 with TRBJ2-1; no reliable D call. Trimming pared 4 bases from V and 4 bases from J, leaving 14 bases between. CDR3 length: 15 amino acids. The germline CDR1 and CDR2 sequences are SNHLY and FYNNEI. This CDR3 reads CASSGGVSSYNEQFF. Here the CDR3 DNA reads TGTGCCAGCAGTGGTGGGGTTTCCAGTTACAATGAGCAGTTCTTC.

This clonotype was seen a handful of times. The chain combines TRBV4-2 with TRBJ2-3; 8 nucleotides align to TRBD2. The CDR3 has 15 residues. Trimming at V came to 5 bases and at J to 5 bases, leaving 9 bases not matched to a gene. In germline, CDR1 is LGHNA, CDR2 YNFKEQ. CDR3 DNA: TGTGCCAGCAGCGCGGGGGGTTTGGGAAAAGATACGCAGTATTTT. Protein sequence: CASSAGGLGKDTQYF.

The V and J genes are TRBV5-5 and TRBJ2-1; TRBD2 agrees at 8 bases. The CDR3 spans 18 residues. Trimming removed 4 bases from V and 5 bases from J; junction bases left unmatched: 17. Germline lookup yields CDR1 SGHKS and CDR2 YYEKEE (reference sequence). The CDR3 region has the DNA TGTGCCAGCAGCACCGGGGGACGGGGAGCGGGGGACAACAATGAGCAGTTCTTC. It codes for CASSTGGRGAGDNNEQFF.

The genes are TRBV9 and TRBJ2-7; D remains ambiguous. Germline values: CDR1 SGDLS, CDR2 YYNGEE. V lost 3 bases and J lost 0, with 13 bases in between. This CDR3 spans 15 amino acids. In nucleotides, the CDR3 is TGTGCCAGCAGCGAGGACCCAAGGAGCTCCTACGAGCAGTACTTC. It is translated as CASSEDPRSSYEQYF.

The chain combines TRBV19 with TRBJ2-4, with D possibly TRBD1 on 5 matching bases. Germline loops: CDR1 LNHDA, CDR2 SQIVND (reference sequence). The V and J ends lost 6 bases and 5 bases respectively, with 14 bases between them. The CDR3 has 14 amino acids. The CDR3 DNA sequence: TGTGCCAGTAGCAGTCCCAGGGATCAAAACATTCAGTACTTC. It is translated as CASSSPRDQNIQYF.

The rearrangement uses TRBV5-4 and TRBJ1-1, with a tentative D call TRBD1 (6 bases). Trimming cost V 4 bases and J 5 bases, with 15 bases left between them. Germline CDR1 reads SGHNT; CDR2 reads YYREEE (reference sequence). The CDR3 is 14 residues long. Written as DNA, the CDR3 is TGTGCCAGCAGCCTACAGGGCCCGTTTACTGAAGCTTTCTTT. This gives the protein CASSLQGPFTEAFF.

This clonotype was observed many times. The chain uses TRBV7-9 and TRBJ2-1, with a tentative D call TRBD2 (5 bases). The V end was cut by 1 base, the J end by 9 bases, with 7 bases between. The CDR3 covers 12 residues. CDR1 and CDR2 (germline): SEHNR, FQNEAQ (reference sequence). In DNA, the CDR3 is TGTGCCAGCAGCTTAGGAGGGCGTGAGCAGTTCTTC. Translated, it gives CASSLGGREQFF.

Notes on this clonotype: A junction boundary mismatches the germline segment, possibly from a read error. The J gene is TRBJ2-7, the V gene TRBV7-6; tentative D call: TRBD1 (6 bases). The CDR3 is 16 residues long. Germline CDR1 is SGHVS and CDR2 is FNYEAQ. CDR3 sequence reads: CANSMEQTGRTGEQYF. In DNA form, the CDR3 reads TGTGCCAACAGCATGGAGCAGACAGGCCGAACGGGCGAGCAGTACTTC. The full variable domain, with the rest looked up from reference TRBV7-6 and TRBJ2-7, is GAGVSQSPRYKVTKRGQDVALRCDPISGHVSLYWYRQALGQGPEFLTYFNYEAQQDKSGLPNDRFSAERPEGSISTLTIQRTEQRDSAMYRCANSMEQTGRTGEQYFGPGTRLTVT.

As DNA, the CDR3 is TGTGCCAGTAGTATAGCCGCCAGAAGCAATTCACCCCTCCACTTT. Translation: CASSIAARSNSPLHF. The V and J genes are TRBV19 and TRBJ1-6; unclear D gene. The V gene's germline CDR1 is LNHDA and CDR2 SQIVND (reference sequence). Trimming took 1 base from V and 7 from J, leaving 11 bases between them. The CDR3 length is 15 residues.

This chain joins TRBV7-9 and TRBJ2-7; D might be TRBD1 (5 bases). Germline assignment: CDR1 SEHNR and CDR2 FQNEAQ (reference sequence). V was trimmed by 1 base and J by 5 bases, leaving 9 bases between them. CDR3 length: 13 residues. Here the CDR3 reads CASSLERGNEQYF. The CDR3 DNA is TGTGCCAGCAGCTTAGAAAGGGGTAACGAGCAGTACTTC. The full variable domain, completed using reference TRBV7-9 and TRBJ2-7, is DTGVSQNPRHKITKRGQNVTFRCDPISEHNRLYWYRQTLGQGPEFLTYFQNEAQLEKSRLLSDRFSAERPKGSFSTLEIQRTEQGDSAMYLCASSLERGNEQYFGPGTRLTVT.

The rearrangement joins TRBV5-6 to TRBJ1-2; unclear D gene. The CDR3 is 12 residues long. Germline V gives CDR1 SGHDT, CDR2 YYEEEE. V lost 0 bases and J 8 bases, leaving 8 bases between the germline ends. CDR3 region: CASSLVGRGYTF. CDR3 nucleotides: TGTGCCAGCAGCTTGGTGGGGAGGGGCTACACCTTC.

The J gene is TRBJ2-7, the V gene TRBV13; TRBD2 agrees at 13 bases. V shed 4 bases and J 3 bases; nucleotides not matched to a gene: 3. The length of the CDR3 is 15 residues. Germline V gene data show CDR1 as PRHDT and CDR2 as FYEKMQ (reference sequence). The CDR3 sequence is CASSSGLAGDYEQYV. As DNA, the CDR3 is TGTGCCAGCAGCTCCGGACTAGCGGGGGACTACGAGCAGTACGTC.

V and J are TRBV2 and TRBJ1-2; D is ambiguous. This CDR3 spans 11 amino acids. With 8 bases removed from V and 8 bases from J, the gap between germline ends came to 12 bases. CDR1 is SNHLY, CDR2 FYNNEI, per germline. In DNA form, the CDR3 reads TGTGCCAGCCCCGACCAGTTCGGCTACACCTTC. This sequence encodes CASPDQFGYTF.

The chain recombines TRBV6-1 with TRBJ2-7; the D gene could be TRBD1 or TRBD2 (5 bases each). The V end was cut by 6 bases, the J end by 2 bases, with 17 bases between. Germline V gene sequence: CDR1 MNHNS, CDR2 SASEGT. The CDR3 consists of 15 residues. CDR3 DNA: TGTGCCAGCAGCATCGGGACCGTGGGGACCTACGAGCAGTACGTC. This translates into CASSIGTVGTYEQYV.

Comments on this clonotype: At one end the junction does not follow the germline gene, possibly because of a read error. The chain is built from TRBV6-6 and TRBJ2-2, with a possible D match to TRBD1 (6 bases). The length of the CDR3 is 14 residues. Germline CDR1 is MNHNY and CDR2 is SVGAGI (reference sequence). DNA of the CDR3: TGTGCCAACAGTCTCAGGGGATTCACCGGGGAGCTGTTTTTT. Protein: CANSLRGFTGELFF.

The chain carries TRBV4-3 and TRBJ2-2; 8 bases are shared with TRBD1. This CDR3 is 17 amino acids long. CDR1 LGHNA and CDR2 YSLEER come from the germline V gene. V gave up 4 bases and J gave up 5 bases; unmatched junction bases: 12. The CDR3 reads CASSLSPPGQGTGELFF. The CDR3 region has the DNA TGCGCCAGCAGCCTTTCCCCGCCAGGACAGGGAACCGGGGAGCTGTTTTTT.

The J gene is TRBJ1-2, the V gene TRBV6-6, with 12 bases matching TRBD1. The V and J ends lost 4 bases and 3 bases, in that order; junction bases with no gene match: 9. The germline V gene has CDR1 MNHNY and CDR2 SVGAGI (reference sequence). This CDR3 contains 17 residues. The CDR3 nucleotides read TGTGCCAGCAGTTGGGACAGGGGGCACGCCTATGACTATGGCTACACCTTC. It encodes CASSWDRGHAYDYGYTF.